A selection of T cell receptor beta chains follows, all from one sample in a study of patients and donors after allogeneic stem cell transplantation. One entry per CDR3 protein, called by TCRdb with MiXCR from the RT-PCR reads. Here the sample spans about 400,000 distinct CDR3 sequences, 16% being singletons. Sequencing was performed on blood, either unsorted or a sorted T cell fraction (not recorded which). The origin of the receptors is a human donor who was either an allogeneic HSCT recipient or a stem cell or donor lymphocyte infusion donor (not recorded which). It is not recorded whose cells these are; they may come from a transplant donor. The CDR3 runs from the conserved cysteine through the conserved F or W. The order of the fields is CDR3 length, D gene, clone size, V gene, J gene, CDR3 protein, CDR3 DNA. D genes are given only for firm matches. Size tells how often a clone was seen (once, few, many) or the class of an expanded clone, and some rows leave it out.

>12|-|-|TRBV14|TRBJ2-4
CASSQDRSITYF
TGTGCCAGCAGCCAAGACAGGTCCATCACATACTTC
>14|-|-|TRBV15|TRBJ1-6
CATSREVDNSHLHF
TGTGCCACCAGCAGGGAGGTGGATAATTCACACCTCCACTTT
>16|-|few|TRBV20-1|TRBJ2-6
CSARDPGGSGANVLTF
TGCAGTGCTAGAGATCCCGGGGGCTCTGGGGCCAACGTCCTGACTTTC
>16|TRBD2|-|TRBV2|TRBJ2-5
CASSALPGLAVETQYF
TGTGCCAGCAGCGCCCTTCCGGGACTAGCGGTAGAGACCCAGTACTTC
>12|-|many|TRBV3-1|TRBJ2-2
CASSQHLGELFF
TGTGCCAGCAGCCAACATTTAGGGGAGCTGTTTTTT
>15|TRBD1|-|TRBV25-1|TRBJ2-7
CASSERSGGAYEQYF
TGTGCCAGCAGTGAAAGGTCAGGGGGTGCCTACGAGCAGTACTTC
>18|TRBD2|-|TRBV3-1|TRBJ2-6
CASSQGLAGLGGANVLTF
TGTGCCAGCAGCCAAGGACTAGCGGGATTGGGAGGGGCCAACGTCCTGACTTTC
>14|-|-|TRBV2|TRBJ1-5
CATTTEGSNQPQHF
TGTGCCACCACCACTGAGGGTAGCAATCAGCCCCAGCATTTT
>15|TRBD2|many|TRBV5-1|TRBJ2-7
CASSFGAGRSYEQYF
TGCGCCAGCAGCTTCGGAGCGGGGAGGTCCTACGAGCAGTACTTC
>17|-|many|TRBV4-2|TRBJ2-3
CASSQGLSGPQTDTQYF
TGTGCCAGCAGCCAAGGCCTTAGCGGACCACAGACAGATACGCAGTATTTT
>14|TRBD2|-|TRBV7-3|TRBJ2-7
CASSLREGTYEQYF
TGTGCCAGCTCGTTGAGGGAGGGTACCTACGAGCAGTACTTC
>12|TRBD1|few|TRBV29-1|TRBJ2-1
CSVTTGTDEQFF
TGCAGCGTTACGACAGGGACGGATGAGCAGTTCTTC
>15|-|-|TRBV7-3|TRBJ2-7
CASSFGQGSSYEQYF
TGTGCCAGCAGCTTCGGTCAGGGGAGTTCCTACGAGCAGTACTTC
>15|-|few|TRBV7-8|TRBJ1-5
CASSPIRGVHQPQHF
TGTGCCAGCAGCCCTATACGGGGAGTTCATCAGCCCCAGCATTTT
>16|TRBD2|-|TRBV4-1|TRBJ2-1
CASSQIIAGGMDEQFF
TGCGCCAGCAGCCAAATCATAGCGGGAGGGATGGATGAGCAGTTCTTC
>15|TRBD1|many|TRBV4-2|TRBJ1-1
CASSQGMTGETEAFF
TGTGCCAGCAGCCAAGGCATGACAGGGGAGACTGAAGCTTTCTTT
>15|-|few|TRBV2|TRBJ2-5
CASSDAGTKKETQYF
TGTGCCAGCAGCGACGCCGGGACCAAGAAAGAGACCCAGTACTTC
>16|TRBD2|-|TRBV6-1|TRBJ2-1
CAGRTRTSGVNNEQFF
TGTGCCGGACGAACTAGGACTAGCGGGGTCAACAATGAGCAGTTCTTC
>15|-|few|TRBV9|TRBJ2-2
CASSLSTVNTGELFF
TGTGCCAGCAGCCTTTCGACAGTCAACACCGGGGAGCTGTTTTTT
>18|TRBD1|-|TRBV27|TRBJ1-5
CASSLSRGRGFSNQPQHF
TGTGCCAGCAGCCTAAGCAGGGGGCGGGGGTTTAGCAATCAGCCCCAGCATTTT
>15|-|-|TRBV13|TRBJ2-3
CASKRGGLGTDTQYF
TGTGCCAGCAAAAGGGGGGGCCTCGGCACAGATACGCAGTATTTT
>14|-|-|TRBV30|TRBJ2-6
CAWSVGGSANVLTF
TGTGCCTGGAGCGTAGGGGGTAGTGCCAACGTCCTGACTTTC
>12|-|few|TRBV6-5|TRBJ2-7
CASSRLRGEQYF
TGTGCCAGCAGTCGCCTCAGGGGCGAACAGTACTTC
>11|-|few|TRBV20-1|TRBJ2-4
CSIEAKNIQYF
TGCAGTATTGAGGCCAAAAACATTCAGTACTTC
>14|-|few|TRBV20-1|TRBJ1-2
CSAPVTVLPYGYTF
TGCAGTGCCCCCGTGACAGTACTCCCCTATGGCTACACCTTC
>16|TRBD1|few|TRBV15|TRBJ1-1
CATSPRTGSLTTEAFF
TGTGCCACCAGCCCACGGACAGGGAGTTTGACCACTGAAGCTTTCTTT
>17|-|-|TRBV19|TRBJ2-7
CASSLIVGTGNSYEQYF
TGTGCCAGTAGTCTCATCGTGGGAACAGGCAACTCCTACGAGCAGTACTTC
>17|TRBD1|-|TRBV27|TRBJ1-6
CASSRIQGRSYNSPLHF
TGTGCCAGCAGTCGAATACAGGGGCGCTCCTATAATTCACCCCTCCACTTT